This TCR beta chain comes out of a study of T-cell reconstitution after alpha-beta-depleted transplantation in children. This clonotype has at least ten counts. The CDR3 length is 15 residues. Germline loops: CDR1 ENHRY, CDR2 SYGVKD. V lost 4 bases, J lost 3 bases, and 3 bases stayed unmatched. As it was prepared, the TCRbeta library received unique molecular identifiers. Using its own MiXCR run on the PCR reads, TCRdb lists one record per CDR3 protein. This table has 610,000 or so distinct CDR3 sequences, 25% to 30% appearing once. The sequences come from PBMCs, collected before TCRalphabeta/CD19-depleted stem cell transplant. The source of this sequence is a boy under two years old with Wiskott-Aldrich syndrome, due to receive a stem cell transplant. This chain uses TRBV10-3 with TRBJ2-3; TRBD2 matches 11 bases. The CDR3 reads CAISGTSGGTDTQYF. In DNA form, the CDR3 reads TGTGCCATCAGTGGTACTAGCGGGGGTACAGATACGCAGTATTTT.